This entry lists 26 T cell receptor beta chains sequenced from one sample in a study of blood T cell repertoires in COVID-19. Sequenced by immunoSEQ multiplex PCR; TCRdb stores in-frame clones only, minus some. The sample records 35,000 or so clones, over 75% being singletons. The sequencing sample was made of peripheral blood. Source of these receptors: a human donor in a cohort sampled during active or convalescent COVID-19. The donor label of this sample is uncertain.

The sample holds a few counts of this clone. CDR3 sequence reads: CASSVAPFRDTQYF. DNA of the CDR3: TGTGCCAGCAGCGTCGCACCCTTCAGAGATACGCAGTATTTT. This sequence joins TRBV9 and TRBJ2-3; no firm D call. Trimming removed 2 bases from V and 5 bases from J, with 12 bases in between. The CDR3 covers 14 residues. Germline V lookup: CDR1 SGDLS, CDR2 YYNGEE.

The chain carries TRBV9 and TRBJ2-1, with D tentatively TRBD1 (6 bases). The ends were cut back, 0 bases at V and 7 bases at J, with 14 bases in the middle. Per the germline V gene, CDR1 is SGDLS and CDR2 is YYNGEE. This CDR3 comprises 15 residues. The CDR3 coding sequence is TGTGCCAGCAGCGTAGGGTCAGGAAGGGGGAATGAGCAGTTCTTC. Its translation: CASSVGSGRGNEQFF.

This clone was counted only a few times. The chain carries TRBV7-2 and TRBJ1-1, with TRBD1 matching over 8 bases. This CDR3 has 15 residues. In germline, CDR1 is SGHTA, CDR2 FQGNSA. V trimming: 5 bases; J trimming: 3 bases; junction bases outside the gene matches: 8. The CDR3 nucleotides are TGTGCCAGCAGCCCAAGACGGGACAGGCACACTGAAGCTTTCTTT. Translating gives CASSPRRDRHTEAFF.

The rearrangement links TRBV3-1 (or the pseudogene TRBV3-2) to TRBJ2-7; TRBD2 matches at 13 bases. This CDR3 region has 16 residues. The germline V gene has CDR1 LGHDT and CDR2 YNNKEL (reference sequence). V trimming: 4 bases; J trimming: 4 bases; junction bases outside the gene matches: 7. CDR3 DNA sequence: TGTGCCAGCAGCCGAAGGACTAGCGGGAGCTCATACGAGCAGTACTTC. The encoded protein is CASSRRTSGSSYEQYF.

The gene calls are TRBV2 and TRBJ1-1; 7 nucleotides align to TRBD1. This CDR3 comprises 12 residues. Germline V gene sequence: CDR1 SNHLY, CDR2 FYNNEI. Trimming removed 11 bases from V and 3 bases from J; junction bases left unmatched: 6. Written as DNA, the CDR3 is TGTGCCGGCAACAGGGGCGACACTGAAGCTTTCTTT. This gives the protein CAGNRGDTEAFF.

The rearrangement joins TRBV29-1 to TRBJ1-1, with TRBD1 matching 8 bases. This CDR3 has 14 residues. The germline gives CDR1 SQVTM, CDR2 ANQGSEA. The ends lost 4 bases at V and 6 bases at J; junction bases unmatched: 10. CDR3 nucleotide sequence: TGCAGCGTTGGCCCTAACAGGGGGGACTCTGAAGCTTTCTTT. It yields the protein CSVGPNRGDSEAFF.

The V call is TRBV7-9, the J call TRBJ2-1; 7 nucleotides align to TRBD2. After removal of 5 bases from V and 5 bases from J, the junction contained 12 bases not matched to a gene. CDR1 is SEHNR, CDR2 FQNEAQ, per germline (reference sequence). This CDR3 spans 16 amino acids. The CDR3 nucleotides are TGTGCCAGCAGCCCCGATGGGGGGAGGGTAGACAATGAGCAGTTCTTC. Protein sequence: CASSPDGGRVDNEQFF. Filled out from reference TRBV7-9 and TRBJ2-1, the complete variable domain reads DTGVSQNPRHKITKRGQNVTFRCDPISEHNRLYWYRQTLGQGPEFLTYFQNEAQLEKSRLLSDRFSAERPKGSFSTLEIQRTEQGDSAMYLCASSPDGGRVDNEQFFGPGTRLTVL.

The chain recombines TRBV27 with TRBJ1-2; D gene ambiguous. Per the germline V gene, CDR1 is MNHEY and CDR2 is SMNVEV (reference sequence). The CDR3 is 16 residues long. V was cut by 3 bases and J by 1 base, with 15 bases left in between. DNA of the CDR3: TGTGCCAGCAGTTTTCTACCATTCGGTTTTAACTATGGCTACACCTTC. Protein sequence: CASSFLPFGFNYGYTF.

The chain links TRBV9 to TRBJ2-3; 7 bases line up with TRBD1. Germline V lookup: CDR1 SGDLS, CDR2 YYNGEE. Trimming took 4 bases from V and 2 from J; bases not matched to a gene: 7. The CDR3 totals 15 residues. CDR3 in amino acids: CASSPGQATTDTQYF. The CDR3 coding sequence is TGTGCCAGCAGCCCCGGACAGGCCACCACAGATACGCAGTATTTT.

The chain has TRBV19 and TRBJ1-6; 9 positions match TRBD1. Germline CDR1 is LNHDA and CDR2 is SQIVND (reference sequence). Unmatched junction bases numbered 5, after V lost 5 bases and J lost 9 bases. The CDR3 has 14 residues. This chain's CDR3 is CASSSGQGISPLHF. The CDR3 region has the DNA TGTGCCAGTAGTTCTGGACAGGGGATTTCACCCCTCCACTTT.

CDR3 loop: CASSSGQAYNEQFF. The CDR3 DNA sequence: TGTGCCAGCAGCTCGGGACAGGCGTACAATGAGCAGTTCTTC. The chain carries TRBV7-9 and TRBJ2-1; TRBD1 matches 8 bases. Germline trimming cut 4 bases from V and 4 bases from J; bases unmatched to any gene: 3. Germline V lookup: CDR1 SEHNR, CDR2 FQNEAQ (reference sequence). The CDR3 runs to 14 residues. Filled out from reference TRBV7-9 and TRBJ2-1, the complete variable domain reads DTGVSQNPRHKITKRGQNVTFRCDPISEHNRLYWYRQTLGQGPEFLTYFQNEAQLEKSRLLSDRFSAERPKGSFSTLEIQRTEQGDSAMYLCASSSGQAYNEQFFGPGTRLTVL.

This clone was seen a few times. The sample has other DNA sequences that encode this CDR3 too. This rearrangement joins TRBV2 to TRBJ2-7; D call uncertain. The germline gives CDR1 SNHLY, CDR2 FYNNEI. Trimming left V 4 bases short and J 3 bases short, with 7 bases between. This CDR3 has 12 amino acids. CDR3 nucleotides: TGTGCCAGCAGTGGTTCGGGCTACGAGCAGTACTTC. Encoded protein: CASSGSGYEQYF. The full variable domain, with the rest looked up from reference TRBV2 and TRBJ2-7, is EPEVTQTPSHQVTQMGQEVILRCVPISNHLYFYWYRQILGQKVEFLVSFYNNEISEKSEIFDDQFSVERPDGSNFTLKIRSTKLEDSAMYFCASSGSGYEQYFGPGTRLTVT.

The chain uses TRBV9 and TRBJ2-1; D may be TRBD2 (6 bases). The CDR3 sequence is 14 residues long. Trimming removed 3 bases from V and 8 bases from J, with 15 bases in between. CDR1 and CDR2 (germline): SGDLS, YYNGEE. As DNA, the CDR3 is TGTGCCAGCAGCGAATGGGACTCCATCGATGAGCAGTTCTTC. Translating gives CASSEWDSIDEQFF.

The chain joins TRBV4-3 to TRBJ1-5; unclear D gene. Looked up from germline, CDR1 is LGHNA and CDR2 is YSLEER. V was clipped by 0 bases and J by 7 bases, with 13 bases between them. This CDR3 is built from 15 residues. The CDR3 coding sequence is TGCGCCAGCAGCCAAGATGCCGCCCCGGGACAGCCCCAGCATTTT. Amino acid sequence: CASSQDAAPGQPQHF.

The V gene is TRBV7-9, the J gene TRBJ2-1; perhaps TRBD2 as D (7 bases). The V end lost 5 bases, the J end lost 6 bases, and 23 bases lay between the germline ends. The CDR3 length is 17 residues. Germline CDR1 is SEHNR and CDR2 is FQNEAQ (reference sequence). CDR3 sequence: CASSPGGGQGRSNEQFF. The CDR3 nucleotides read TGTGCCAGCAGCCCTGGGGGGGGCCAGGGCCGCTCCAATGAGCAGTTCTTC.

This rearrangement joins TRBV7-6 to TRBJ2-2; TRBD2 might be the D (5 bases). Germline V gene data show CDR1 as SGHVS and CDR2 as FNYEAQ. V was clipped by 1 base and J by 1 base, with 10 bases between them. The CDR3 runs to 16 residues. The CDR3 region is CASSLGTAGNTGELFF. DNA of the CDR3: TGTGCCAGCAGCTTAGGGACTGCCGGGAACACCGGGGAGCTGTTTTTT.

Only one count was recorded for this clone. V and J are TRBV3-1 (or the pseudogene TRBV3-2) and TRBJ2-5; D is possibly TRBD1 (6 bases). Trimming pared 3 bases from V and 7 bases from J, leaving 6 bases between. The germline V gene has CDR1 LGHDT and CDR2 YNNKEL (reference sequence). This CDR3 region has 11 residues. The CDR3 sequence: CASSQTGTQYF. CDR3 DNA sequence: TGTGCCAGCAGCCAGACAGGGACCCAGTACTTC.

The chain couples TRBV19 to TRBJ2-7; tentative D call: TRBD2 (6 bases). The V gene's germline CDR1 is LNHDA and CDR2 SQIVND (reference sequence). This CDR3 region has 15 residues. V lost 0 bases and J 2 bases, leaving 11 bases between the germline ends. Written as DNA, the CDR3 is TGTGCCAGTAGTATAGAGGGGGGTTCCACCTACGAGCAGTACTTC. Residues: CASSIEGGSTYEQYF.

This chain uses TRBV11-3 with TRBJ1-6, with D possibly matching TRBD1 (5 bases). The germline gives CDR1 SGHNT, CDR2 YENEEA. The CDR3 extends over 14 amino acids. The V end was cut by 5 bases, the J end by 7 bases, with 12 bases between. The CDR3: CASSTRQPNSPLHF. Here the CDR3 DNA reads TGTGCCAGCAGCACGAGACAGCCGAATTCACCCCTCCACTTT. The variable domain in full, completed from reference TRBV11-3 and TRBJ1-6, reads EAGVVQSPRYKIIEKKQPVAFWCNPISGHNTLYWYLQNLGQGPELLIRYENEEAVDDSQLPKDRFSAERLKGVDSTLKIQPAELGDSAVYLCASSTRQPNSPLHFGNGTRLTVT.

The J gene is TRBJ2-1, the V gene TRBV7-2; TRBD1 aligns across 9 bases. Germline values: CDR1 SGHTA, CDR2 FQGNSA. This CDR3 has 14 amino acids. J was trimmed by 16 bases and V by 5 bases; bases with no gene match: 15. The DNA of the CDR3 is TGTGCCAGCAGCCTTCGTAGCCGGGACAGGGCCCAATTCTTC. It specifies CASSLRSRDRAQFF. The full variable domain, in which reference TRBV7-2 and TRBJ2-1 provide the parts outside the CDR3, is GAGVSQSPSNKVTEKGKDVELRCDPISGHTALYWYRQSLGQGLEFLIYFQGNSAPDKSGLPSDRFSAERTGGSVSTLTIQRTQQEDSAVYLCASSLRSRDRAQFFGPGTRLTVL.

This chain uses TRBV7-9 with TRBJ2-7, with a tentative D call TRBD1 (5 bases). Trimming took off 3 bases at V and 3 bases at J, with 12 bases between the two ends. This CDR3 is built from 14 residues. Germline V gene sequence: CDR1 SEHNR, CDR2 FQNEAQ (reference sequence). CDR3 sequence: CASSFGALSYEQYF. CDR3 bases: TGTGCCAGCAGCTTTGGGGCCCTAAGCTACGAGCAGTACTTC.

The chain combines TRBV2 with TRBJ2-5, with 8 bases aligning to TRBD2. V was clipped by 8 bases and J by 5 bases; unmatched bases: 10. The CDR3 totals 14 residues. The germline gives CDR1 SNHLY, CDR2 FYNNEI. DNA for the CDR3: TGTGCCAGCCGCAATAGCGGGAATACGGAGACCCAGTACTTC. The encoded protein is CASRNSGNTETQYF.

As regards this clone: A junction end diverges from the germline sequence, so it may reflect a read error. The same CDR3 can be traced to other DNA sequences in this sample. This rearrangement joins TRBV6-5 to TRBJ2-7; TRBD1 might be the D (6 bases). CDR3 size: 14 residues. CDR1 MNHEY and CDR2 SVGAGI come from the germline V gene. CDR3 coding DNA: TGTGCCAGCAGTCTAACGGACAGAAGTTACGAGCAATACTTC. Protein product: CASSLTDRSYEQYF.

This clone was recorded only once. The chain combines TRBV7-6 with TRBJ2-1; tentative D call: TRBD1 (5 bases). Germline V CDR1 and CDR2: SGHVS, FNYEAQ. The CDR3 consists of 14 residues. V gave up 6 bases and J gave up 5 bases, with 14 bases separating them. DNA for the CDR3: TGTGCCAGCAGTCCTAGGACACTTCACAATGAGCAGTTCTTC. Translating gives CASSPRTLHNEQFF.

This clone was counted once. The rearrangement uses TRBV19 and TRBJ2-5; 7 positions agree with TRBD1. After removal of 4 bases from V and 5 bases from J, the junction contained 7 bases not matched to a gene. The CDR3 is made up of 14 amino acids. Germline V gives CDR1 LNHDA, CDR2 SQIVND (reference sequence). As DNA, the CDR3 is TGTGCCAGTAGTACTGGACAGGTTCGGGAGACCCAGTACTTC. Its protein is CASSTGQVRETQYF.

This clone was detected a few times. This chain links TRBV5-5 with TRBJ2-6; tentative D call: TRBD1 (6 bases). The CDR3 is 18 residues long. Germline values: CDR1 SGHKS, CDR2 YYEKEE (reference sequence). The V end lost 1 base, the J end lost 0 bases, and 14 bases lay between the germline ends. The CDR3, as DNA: TGTGCCAGCAGCTTGAGGGCAGGGGTTAGCTCTGGGGCCAACGTCCTGACTTTC. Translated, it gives CASSLRAGVSSGANVLTF.